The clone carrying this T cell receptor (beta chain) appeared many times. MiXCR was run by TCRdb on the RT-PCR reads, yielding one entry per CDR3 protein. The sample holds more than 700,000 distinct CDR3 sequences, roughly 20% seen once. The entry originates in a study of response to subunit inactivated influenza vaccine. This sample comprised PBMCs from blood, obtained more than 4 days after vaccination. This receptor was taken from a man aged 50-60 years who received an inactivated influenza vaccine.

The CDR3 sequence is CSANTDGASNTEAFF. Here the CDR3 DNA reads TGCAGTGCTAACACGGACGGGGCATCGAACACTGAAGCTTTCTTT. The V and J genes are TRBV20-1 and TRBJ1-1; D might be TRBD1 (5 bases). Trimming took off 4 bases at V and 1 base at J, with 16 bases between the two ends. CDR3 length: 15 amino acids. The germline V gene encodes CDR1 DFQATT and CDR2 SNEGSKA (reference sequence).